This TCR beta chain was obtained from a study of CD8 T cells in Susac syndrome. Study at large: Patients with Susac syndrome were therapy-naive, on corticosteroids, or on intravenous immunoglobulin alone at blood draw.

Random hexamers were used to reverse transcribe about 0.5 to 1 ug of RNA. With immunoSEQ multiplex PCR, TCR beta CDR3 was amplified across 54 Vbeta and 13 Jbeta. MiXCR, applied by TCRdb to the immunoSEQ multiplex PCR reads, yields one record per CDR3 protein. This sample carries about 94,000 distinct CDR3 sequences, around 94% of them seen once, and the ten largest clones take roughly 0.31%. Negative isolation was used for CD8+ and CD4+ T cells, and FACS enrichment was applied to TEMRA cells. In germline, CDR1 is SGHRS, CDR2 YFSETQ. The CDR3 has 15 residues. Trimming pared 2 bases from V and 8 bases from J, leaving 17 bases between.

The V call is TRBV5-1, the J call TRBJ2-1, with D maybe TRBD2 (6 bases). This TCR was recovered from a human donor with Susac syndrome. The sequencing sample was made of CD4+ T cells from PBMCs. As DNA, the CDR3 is TGCGCCAGCAGCTTTCGGCGGCGGGGAGAAGATGAGCAGTTCTTC. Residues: CASSFRRRGEDEQFF. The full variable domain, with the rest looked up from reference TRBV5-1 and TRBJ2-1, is KAGVTQTPRYLIKTRGQQVTLSCSPISGHRSVSWYQQTPGQGLQFLFEYFSETQRNKGNFPGRFSGRQFSNSRSEMNVSTLELGDSALYLCASSFRRRGEDEQFFGPGTRLTVL.